The rows below give T cell receptor beta chains drawn from one sample of a study of T cells after yellow fever vaccination. A single record per CDR3 protein comes from TCRdb applying MiXCR to the 5' RACE reads. The table shows 300,000 to 450,000 distinct CDR3 sequences, with 6.2% occurring only once. This sample comprised PBMCs, obtained 5 days after the yellow fever booster vaccination. All receptors derive from a man younger than 40 who received the YFV17D yellow fever vaccine. The CDR3 runs from the conserved cysteine through the conserved F or W. The order of the fields is D gene, J gene, clone size, V gene, CDR3 length, CDR3 protein, CDR3 DNA. D genes are given only for firm matches. Some rows mark clone size as missing; the rest say once, few, many or name a class of expanded clone.

d_call: .
j_call: TRBJ2-7
clone_size: .
v_call: TRBV7-9
cdr3_length: 10
cdr3_aa: CAIGEVEQYF
cdr3_nt: TGTGCCATCGGAGAAGTCGAGCAGTACTTC

d_call: .
j_call: TRBJ1-1
clone_size: few
v_call: TRBV7-6
cdr3_length: 13
cdr3_aa: CASSSLRPDEAFF
cdr3_nt: TGTGCCAGCAGCTCCTTGCGGCCCGATGAAGCTTTCTTT

d_call: TRBD2
j_call: TRBJ2-7
clone_size: .
v_call: TRBV4-3
cdr3_length: 17
cdr3_aa: CASSQEGGSSGFYEQYF
cdr3_nt: TGCGCCAGCAGCCAAGAAGGAGGTTCTAGCGGGTTCTACGAGCAGTACTTC

d_call: .
j_call: TRBJ2-7
clone_size: many
v_call: TRBV24-1
cdr3_length: 14
cdr3_aa: CATRTRGRSYEQYF
cdr3_nt: TGTGCCACCAGGACCCGGGGAAGGTCCTACGAGCAGTACTTC

d_call: TRBD2
j_call: TRBJ2-1
clone_size: many
v_call: TRBV7-8
cdr3_length: 16
cdr3_aa: CASSLAPAGGKDEQFF
cdr3_nt: TGTGCCAGCAGCTTAGCTCCAGCGGGAGGTAAAGATGAGCAGTTCTTC

d_call: .
j_call: TRBJ2-7
clone_size: many
v_call: TRBV21-1
cdr3_length: 15
cdr3_aa: CASSQRDRGKREQYF
cdr3_nt: TGTGCCAGCAGCCAAAGGGACAGGGGGAAGCGCGAGCAGTACTTC

d_call: .
j_call: TRBJ2-2
clone_size: .
v_call: TRBV20-1
cdr3_length: 14
cdr3_aa: CSARGRQDTGELFF
cdr3_nt: TGCAGTGCTAGGGGGAGACAGGACACCGGGGAGCTGTTTTTT

d_call: TRBD2
j_call: TRBJ2-2
clone_size: .
v_call: TRBV5-4
cdr3_length: 18
cdr3_aa: CASSLGGGLAANTGELFF
cdr3_nt: TGTGCCAGCAGCTTGGGGGGAGGCCTAGCGGCAAACACCGGGGAGCTGTTTTTT

d_call: TRBD2
j_call: TRBJ2-1
clone_size: many
v_call: TRBV11-2
cdr3_length: 19
cdr3_aa: CASSLKIAGGLIPYNEQFF
cdr3_nt: TGTGCCAGCAGCTTAAAGATAGCGGGGGGACTAATCCCCTACAATGAGCAGTTCTTC

d_call: TRBD1
j_call: TRBJ1-1
clone_size: .
v_call: TRBV23-1
cdr3_length: 15
cdr3_aa: CASSRDREVHTEAFF
cdr3_nt: TGCGCCAGCAGTCGCGACAGGGAGGTGCACACTGAAGCTTTCTTT

d_call: .
j_call: TRBJ2-2
clone_size: many
v_call: TRBV11-2
cdr3_length: 16
cdr3_aa: CASSLAGGDSTGELFF
cdr3_nt: TGTGCCAGCAGCTTAGCTGGGGGCGATAGCACCGGGGAGCTGTTTTTT

d_call: .
j_call: TRBJ2-5
clone_size: few
v_call: TRBV6-6
cdr3_length: 12
cdr3_aa: CASSTLSETQYF
cdr3_nt: TGTGCCAGCAGTACCCTCTCTGAGACCCAGTACTTC

d_call: .
j_call: TRBJ1-2
clone_size: few
v_call: TRBV19
cdr3_length: 11
cdr3_aa: CASSHLDGYTF
cdr3_nt: TGTGCCAGTAGCCACTTAGATGGCTACACCTTC

d_call: TRBD2
j_call: TRBJ2-7
clone_size: .
v_call: TRBV7-2
cdr3_length: 17
cdr3_aa: CASSQGLAGHSSYEQYF
cdr3_nt: TGTGCCAGCAGCCAGGGACTAGCGGGACATAGCTCCTACGAGCAGTACTTC

d_call: TRBD1
j_call: TRBJ2-1
clone_size: many
v_call: TRBV27
cdr3_length: 13
cdr3_aa: CASSYTGANEQFF
cdr3_nt: TGTGCCAGCAGTTATACAGGGGCGAATGAGCAGTTCTTC

d_call: TRBD1
j_call: TRBJ1-1
clone_size: many
v_call: TRBV29-1
cdr3_length: 11
cdr3_aa: CSGGQGVEAFF
cdr3_nt: TGCAGCGGTGGACAGGGGGTAGAAGCTTTCTTT

d_call: TRBD1
j_call: TRBJ2-1
clone_size: .
v_call: TRBV14
cdr3_length: 14
cdr3_aa: CASSQGDSYNEQFF
cdr3_nt: TGTGCCAGCAGCCAAGGGGACAGCTACAATGAGCAGTTCTTC

d_call: TRBD2
j_call: TRBJ2-7
clone_size: few
v_call: TRBV18
cdr3_length: 15
cdr3_aa: CASSTGLAGAYEQYF
cdr3_nt: TGTGCCAGCTCAACGGGACTAGCGGGAGCCTACGAGCAGTACTTC

d_call: TRBD2
j_call: TRBJ2-1
clone_size: few
v_call: TRBV9
cdr3_length: 19
cdr3_aa: CASSVATSGTYSSYNEQFF
cdr3_nt: TGTGCCAGCAGCGTAGCGACTAGCGGAACATATAGCTCCTACAATGAGCAGTTCTTC

d_call: .
j_call: TRBJ1-5
clone_size: few
v_call: TRBV14
cdr3_length: 16
cdr3_aa: CASSQDYGRGNQPQHF
cdr3_nt: TGTGCCAGCAGCCAAGATTATGGACGGGGGAATCAGCCCCAGCATTTT

d_call: TRBD1
j_call: TRBJ2-5
clone_size: many
v_call: TRBV7-9
cdr3_length: 13
cdr3_aa: CASSVQGAETQYF
cdr3_nt: TGTGCCAGCAGCGTACAGGGGGCGGAGACCCAGTACTTC

d_call: .
j_call: TRBJ2-7
clone_size: .
v_call: TRBV20-1
cdr3_length: 13
cdr3_aa: CSAKTGATYEQYF
cdr3_nt: TGCAGTGCTAAGACCGGAGCAACCTACGAGCAGTACTTC

d_call: .
j_call: TRBJ1-1
clone_size: many
v_call: TRBV9
cdr3_length: 13
cdr3_aa: CASSGTPNTEAFF
cdr3_nt: TGTGCCAGCAGCGGGACACCGAACACTGAAGCTTTCTTT

d_call: TRBD1
j_call: TRBJ2-2
clone_size: many
v_call: TRBV28
cdr3_length: 15
cdr3_aa: CASRRQGSNTGELFF
cdr3_nt: TGTGCCAGCAGGAGACAGGGTTCGAACACCGGGGAGCTGTTTTTT

d_call: .
j_call: TRBJ2-3
clone_size: .
v_call: TRBV5-1
cdr3_length: 16
cdr3_aa: CASSLGAFGSSDTQYF
cdr3_nt: TGCGCCAGCAGCTTGGGCGCCTTCGGGAGCTCAGATACGCAGTATTTT

d_call: .
j_call: TRBJ1-3
clone_size: .
v_call: TRBV20-1
cdr3_length: 16
cdr3_aa: CCARDPISSNGNTIYF
cdr3_nt: TGCTGTGCTAGAGATCCGATATCCTCTAATGGAAACACCATATATTTT

d_call: TRBD2
j_call: TRBJ2-1
clone_size: many
v_call: TRBV20-1
cdr3_length: 16
cdr3_aa: CSAPRSGSRSYNEQFF
cdr3_nt: TGCAGTGCTCCCCGTAGCGGGAGTCGTTCCTACAATGAGCAGTTCTTC

d_call: .
j_call: TRBJ2-2
clone_size: few
v_call: TRBV20-1
cdr3_length: 14
cdr3_aa: CSALGSANTGELFF
cdr3_nt: TGCAGTGCTCTAGGAAGCGCGAACACCGGGGAGCTGTTTTTT

d_call: .
j_call: TRBJ1-1
clone_size: few
v_call: TRBV21-1
cdr3_length: 13
cdr3_aa: CASSKSGGFEAFF
cdr3_nt: TGTGCCAGCAGCAAATCAGGGGGATTTGAAGCTTTCTTT

d_call: TRBD2
j_call: TRBJ2-3
clone_size: few
v_call: TRBV10-3
cdr3_length: 21
cdr3_aa: CAIKGPGLAGGPTTTQDTQYF
cdr3_nt: TGTGCCATCAAGGGCCCCGGACTAGCGGGAGGCCCCACTACTACCCAAGATACGCAGTATTTT

d_call: .
j_call: TRBJ1-2
clone_size: many
v_call: TRBV7-9
cdr3_length: 16
cdr3_aa: CASSQLAGGFNYGYTF
cdr3_nt: TGTGCCAGCAGCCAGTTGGCGGGGGGCTTTAACTATGGCTACACCTTC

d_call: TRBD2
j_call: TRBJ2-1
clone_size: many
v_call: TRBV6-5
cdr3_length: 18
cdr3_aa: CASSYSTSGNSFNNEQFF
cdr3_nt: TGTGCCAGCAGTTACTCTACTAGCGGGAACAGTTTCAACAATGAGCAGTTCTTC

d_call: .
j_call: TRBJ2-4
clone_size: few
v_call: TRBV3-1
cdr3_length: 15
cdr3_aa: CATSQAPGQGNIQYF
cdr3_nt: TGTGCCACCAGCCAAGCCCCAGGGCAGGGAAACATTCAGTACTTC

d_call: TRBD1
j_call: TRBJ1-5
clone_size: .
v_call: TRBV19
cdr3_length: 17
cdr3_aa: CASSSGTGAYSNQPQHF
cdr3_nt: TGTGCCAGTAGTTCCGGGACAGGTGCGTATAGCAATCAGCCCCAGCATTTT

d_call: .
j_call: TRBJ1-3
clone_size: few
v_call: TRBV4-3
cdr3_length: 16
cdr3_aa: CASSQEPDAAGNTIYF
cdr3_nt: TGCGCCAGCAGCCAAGAACCTGACGCCGCTGGAAACACCATATATTTT

d_call: .
j_call: TRBJ2-7
clone_size: .
v_call: TRBV15
cdr3_length: 13
cdr3_aa: CATSSDRRYEQYF
cdr3_nt: TGTGCCACCAGCAGCGACAGGCGGTACGAGCAGTACTTC

d_call: TRBD1
j_call: TRBJ1-1
clone_size: few
v_call: TRBV12-3/TRBV12-4
cdr3_length: 15
cdr3_aa: CASSSLDRTGPEAFF
cdr3_nt: TGTGCCAGCAGTTCGCTTGACCGGACAGGCCCCGAGGCTTTCTTT

d_call: .
j_call: TRBJ2-3
clone_size: many
v_call: TRBV7-8
cdr3_length: 17
cdr3_aa: CASSSTIPGVRTDTQYF
cdr3_nt: TGTGCCAGCAGCTCGACGATCCCGGGAGTACGAACAGATACGCAGTATTTT

d_call: .
j_call: TRBJ2-7
clone_size: many
v_call: TRBV20-1
cdr3_length: 11
cdr3_aa: CSARDLYEQYF
cdr3_nt: TGCAGTGCTAGAGATCTGTACGAGCAGTACTTC

d_call: TRBD2
j_call: TRBJ2-5
clone_size: few
v_call: TRBV10-2
cdr3_length: 13
cdr3_aa: CATRREGGETQYF
cdr3_nt: TGCGCCACCAGGAGGGAGGGCGGAGAGACCCAGTACTTC

d_call: TRBD1
j_call: TRBJ2-5
clone_size: .
v_call: TRBV15
cdr3_length: 15
cdr3_aa: CATSRGDRDQETQYF
cdr3_nt: TGTGCCACCAGCAGAGGAGACAGGGACCAAGAGACCCAGTACTTC

d_call: TRBD2
j_call: TRBJ2-2
clone_size: many
v_call: TRBV10-3
cdr3_length: 18
cdr3_aa: CAISELYLAGEGGGELFF
cdr3_nt: TGTGCCATCAGTGAATTGTACCTAGCGGGAGAAGGAGGCGGGGAGCTGTTTTTT

d_call: TRBD2
j_call: TRBJ2-1
clone_size: .
v_call: TRBV11-2
cdr3_length: 16
cdr3_aa: CASSRLAGPTYNEQFF
cdr3_nt: TGTGCCAGCAGCCGACTAGCGGGGCCTACCTACAATGAGCAGTTCTTC

d_call: TRBD1
j_call: TRBJ2-7
clone_size: few
v_call: TRBV7-8
cdr3_length: 14
cdr3_aa: CASSAGTGGSEQYF
cdr3_nt: TGTGCCAGCAGCGCCGGGACAGGGGGCAGCGAGCAGTACTTC